Listed here are 4 T cell receptor beta chains from one sample, sequenced in a study of OX40 agonist ivuxolimab in advanced cancers. Library creation used the immunoSEQ multiplex PCR assay. TCRdb carries this immuneACCESS record with in-frame sequences only. Its versions omit some clonotypes, under half of them owing to an unresolved V gene in the studies checked, with the rest unexplained. The table for this sample lists around 56,000 clones; 65% to 85% of them were counted only once. Clones ranked in the top ten supply about 1.6% of the sample. The sample here was CD4+ or CD8+ T cells sorted from blood, taken in a trial of the OX40 agonist ivuxolimab. Every receptor here comes from an adult with an advanced solid tumor such as melanoma, head and neck, liver or kidney cancer.

The chain is built from TRBV6-5 and TRBJ1-5, with 10 nucleotides matching TRBD1. Germline V lookup: CDR1 MNHEY, CDR2 SVGAGI. CDR3 length: 16 residues. The V segment lost 4 bases and the J segment 10 bases; nucleotides outside the gene matches: 13. CDR3 residues: CASSSHPRTGGKPQHF. The CDR3 coding sequence is TGTGCCAGCAGTTCCCACCCTCGGACAGGGGGGAAACCCCAGCATTTT.

The V gene is TRBV7-8, the J gene TRBJ2-5, with 13 bases identical to TRBD2. The DNA end is a closer match to TRBJ2-7, so the J assignment may be wrong. Germline CDR1 and CDR2: SGHVS and FQNEAQ. The CDR3 has 16 residues. In DNA form, the CDR3 reads TGTGCCAGCAGCTCAACCGGGACTAGCGGGACGTACGAGCAGTACTTC. Translated, it gives CASSSTGTSGTYEQYF.

This chain joins TRBV7-2 and TRBJ2-7, with TRBD2 identical over 14 bases. Germline V gives CDR1 SGHTA, CDR2 FQGNSA. The CDR3 length is 17 residues. V shed 2 bases and J 2 bases; nucleotides not matched to a gene: 5. The CDR3 nucleotides read TGTGCCAGCAGCTTAAGGACTAGCGGGGGGAATCCCTACGAGCAGTACTTC. Protein product: CASSLRTSGGNPYEQYF.

Only a few counts were recorded for this clone. The chain has TRBV5-1 and TRBJ1-1, with TRBD1 as a possible D gene (6 bases). The CDR3 totals 15 residues. The V gene's germline CDR1 is SGHRS and CDR2 YFSETQ. V dropped 0 bases and J dropped 4 bases, with 13 bases sitting between them. Here the CDR3 DNA reads TGCGCCAGCAGCTTGGGGGCCAGGGGTGTCACTGAAGCTTTCTTT. Protein product: CASSLGARGVTEAFF.